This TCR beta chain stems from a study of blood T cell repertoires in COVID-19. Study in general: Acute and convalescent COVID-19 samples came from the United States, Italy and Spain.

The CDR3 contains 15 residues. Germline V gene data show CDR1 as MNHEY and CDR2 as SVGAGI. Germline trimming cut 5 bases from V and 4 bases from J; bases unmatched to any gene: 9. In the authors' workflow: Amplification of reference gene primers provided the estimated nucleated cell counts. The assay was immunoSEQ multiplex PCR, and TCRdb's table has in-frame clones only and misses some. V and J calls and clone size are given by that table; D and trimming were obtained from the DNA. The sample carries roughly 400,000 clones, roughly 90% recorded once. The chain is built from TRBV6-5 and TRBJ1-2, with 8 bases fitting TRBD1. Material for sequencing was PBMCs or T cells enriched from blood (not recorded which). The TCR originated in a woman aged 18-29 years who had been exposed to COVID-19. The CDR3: CASSTDRAHFYGYTF. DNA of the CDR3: TGTGCCAGCAGTACGGACAGGGCCCACTTCTATGGCTACACCTTC.